The next 27 T cell receptor beta chains were all read from a single sample in a study of blood T cell repertoires in COVID-19. Only in-frame clones appear in the TCRdb table, and some are missing; sequencing was by immunoSEQ multiplex PCR. The table shows around 700,000 clones, with approximately 90% occurring only once. The specimen was peripheral blood. The source is a woman aged 18-30 years with acute or convalescent COVID-19.

The J gene is TRBJ1-2, the V gene TRBV14, with D uncertain. The CDR3 has 12 residues. The V end lost 2 bases, the J end lost 8 bases, and 9 bases lay between the germline ends. The germline CDR1 and CDR2 sequences are SGHDN and FVKESK. CDR3: CASSQTTNGYTF. CDR3 nucleotide sequence: TGTGCCAGCAGCCAAACGACAAACGGCTACACCTTC.

The chain uses TRBV7-2 and TRBJ1-4, with a possible D match to TRBD1 (5 bases). CDR3 length: 15 amino acids. V shed 4 bases and J shed 2 bases, with 11 bases lying between them. Germline V lookup: CDR1 SGHTA, CDR2 FQGNSA. As DNA, the CDR3 is TGTGCCAGCAGCTCCCTGGCAGGGACTAATGAAAAACTGTTTTTT. Translating it yields CASSSLAGTNEKLFF.

Only one count was recorded for this clone. This chain connects TRBV6-5 to TRBJ1-2, with TRBD1 identical over 7 bases. With V trimmed by 6 bases and J by 4 bases, 8 bases remained unmatched. CDR1 is MNHEY, CDR2 SVGAGI, per germline. The CDR3 spans 14 residues. The CDR3 nucleotides read TGTGCCAGCAGCAGAGAGAGGGGGCTCTATGGCTACACCTTC. Translated, it gives CASSRERGLYGYTF.

The chain recombines TRBV28 with TRBJ2-7; D possibly corresponds to TRBD2 (5 bases). The CDR3 contains 14 residues. V lost 3 bases and J 2 bases, leaving 11 bases between the germline ends. Germline V gene sequence: CDR1 MDHEN, CDR2 SYDVKM. CDR3 sequence reads: CASSFRKGAYEQYF. For the CDR3, the DNA is TGTGCCAGCAGTTTTAGGAAGGGAGCCTACGAGCAGTACTTC.

The chain employs TRBV7-9 and TRBJ2-1; 10 nucleotides line up with TRBD1. The CDR3 contains 15 residues. The V gene end was trimmed by 5 bases and the J gene end by 4 bases; junction bases not matched to a gene: 5. Per the germline V gene, CDR1 is SEHNR and CDR2 is FQNEAQ (reference sequence). The CDR3 loop reads CASSDRGLEYNEQFF. In DNA, the CDR3 is TGTGCCAGCAGCGACAGGGGGCTAGAGTACAATGAGCAGTTCTTC.

This chain links TRBV18 with TRBJ1-4; D is perhaps TRBD1 (5 bases). CDR1 KGHSH and CDR2 LQKENI come from the germline V gene. V was cut by 1 base and J by 12 bases, with 18 bases left in between. This CDR3 region has 15 residues. CDR3 residues: CASSPLSRENEELFF. CDR3 DNA sequence: TGTGCCAGCTCACCACTGAGCAGGGAAAATGAGGAACTGTTTTTT.

The rearrangement joins TRBV24-1 to TRBJ1-1; D is unresolved. This CDR3 has 11 amino acids. The V end was cut by 5 bases, the J end by 6 bases, with 6 bases between. Germline CDR1 is KGHDR and CDR2 is SFDVKD. The CDR3 DNA is TGTGCCACCAGTGGTCCATCTGAAGCTTTCTTT. Its translation: CATSGPSEAFF.

The J gene is TRBJ1-4, the V gene TRBV5-1; perhaps TRBD1 as D (5 bases). This CDR3 spans 14 amino acids. Per the germline V gene, CDR1 is SGHRS and CDR2 is YFSETQ. V was trimmed by 0 bases and J by 8 bases, leaving 11 bases between them. The CDR3, as DNA: TGCGCCAGCAGCTTGGAACAGGCTGGAGAAAAACTGTTTTTT. Translated, it gives CASSLEQAGEKLFF.

The chain couples TRBV14 to TRBJ1-2, with D hard to call. With 0 bases removed from V and 3 bases from J, the gap between germline ends came to 8 bases. This CDR3 is built from 14 residues. CDR1 SGHDN and CDR2 FVKESK come from the germline V gene. Here the CDR3 reads CASSQDFNYYGYTF. The CDR3 nucleotides are TGTGCCAGCAGCCAAGATTTTAACTACTATGGCTACACCTTC. The full variable domain, completed using reference TRBV14 and TRBJ1-2, is EAGVTQFPSHSVIEKGQTVTLRCDPISGHDNLYWYRRVMGKEIKFLLHFVKESKQDESGMPNNRFLAERTGGTYSTLKVQPAELEDSGVYFCASSQDFNYYGYTFGSGTRLTVV.

The rearrangement joins TRBV18 to TRBJ1-1, with TRBD1 matching 7 bases. J gave up 2 bases and V 4 bases, and 10 bases lay outside the gene matches. In germline, CDR1 is KGHSH, CDR2 LQKENI. The CDR3 length is 16 residues. Written as DNA, the CDR3 is TGTGCCAGCTCACACAATACCGGGACAGCAAACACTGAAGCTTTCTTT. This gives the protein CASSHNTGTANTEAFF.

J is TRBJ1-5 and V is TRBV6-5, with TRBD1 matching 9 bases. The CDR3 is made up of 14 amino acids. CDR1 and CDR2 (germline): MNHEY, SVGAGI. Trimming at V came to 7 bases and at J to 5 bases, leaving 6 bases not matched to a gene. This CDR3 reads CASKLQGADQPQHF. The CDR3 bases are TGTGCCAGCAAATTACAGGGGGCAGATCAGCCCCAGCATTTT.

V and J are TRBV6-4 and TRBJ2-3, with 8 bases identical to TRBD2. Germline V gene lookup returns CDR1 MRHNA and CDR2 SNTAGT. The CDR3 spans 14 residues. V trimming: 2 bases; J trimming: 4 bases; junction bases outside the gene matches: 2. CDR3 amino acids: CASSDTGGADTQYF. DNA for the CDR3: TGTGCCAGCAGTGACACCGGGGGGGCAGATACGCAGTATTTT.

The chain combines TRBV6-4 with TRBJ2-2; TRBD1 aligns across 9 bases. V dropped 2 bases and J dropped 6; count of bases not matched to a gene: 4. Germline values: CDR1 MRHNA, CDR2 SNTAGT. The CDR3 length is 15 residues. The CDR3 spells CASSDGTGLAGELFF. The CDR3 DNA is TGTGCCAGCAGTGACGGGACAGGGTTGGCCGGGGAGCTGTTTTTT.

This chain links TRBV4-3 with TRBJ2-3, with unresolved D. This CDR3 spans 17 amino acids. Trimming removed 1 base at V and 2 bases at J, with 16 bases between. CDR1 is LGHNA and CDR2 is YSLEER in the germline V gene. The CDR3 region is CASSQVPPPISTDTQYF. The CDR3 DNA sequence: TGCGCCAGCAGCCAAGTGCCCCCACCTATATCCACAGATACGCAGTATTTT.

The chain has TRBV18 and TRBJ2-7; D might be TRBD1 (6 bases). The germline V and J ends were trimmed by 8 bases and 2 bases, with 19 bases remaining between them. The CDR3 sequence is 15 residues long. Germline V gives CDR1 KGHSH, CDR2 LQKENI. DNA for the CDR3: TGTGCCAGCGCTCCGCGAACAGGGAATCCCTACGAGCAGTACTTC. Encoded protein: CASAPRTGNPYEQYF.

This chain joins TRBV3-1 (or the pseudogene TRBV3-2) and TRBJ1-1, with TRBD1 matching 10 bases. The germline CDR1 and CDR2 sequences are LGHDT and YNNKEL (reference sequence). The V segment lost 2 bases and the J segment 5 bases; nucleotides outside the gene matches: 8. This CDR3 is 16 amino acids long. CDR3 DNA sequence: TGTGCCAGCAGCCAATTGGACCGGGACAGGGGAACTGAAGCTTTCTTT. Translated: CASSQLDRDRGTEAFF.

This clone was recorded a few times. V gene TRBV7-2 combines with J gene TRBJ1-2, with D hard to call. The CDR3 runs 13 residues. Germline V CDR1 and CDR2: SGHTA, FQGNSA. The V end lost 1 base, the J end lost 7 bases, and 10 bases lay between the germline ends. The CDR3 DNA is TGTGCCAGCAGCTTAGATATCATCGGTGGCTACACCTTC. This codes for CASSLDIIGGYTF.

This sequence joins TRBV5-1 and TRBJ1-2; no clear D. CDR1 SGHRS and CDR2 YFSETQ come from the germline V gene. The CDR3 has 12 residues. Trimming removed 4 bases from V and 6 bases from J, with 10 bases in between. Here the CDR3 DNA reads TGCGCCAGCAGCCTGGGCGCTCATGGCTACACCTTC. Translating gives CASSLGAHGYTF.

The V call is TRBV7-9, the J call TRBJ1-4, with unresolved D. The CDR3 length is 14 residues. The germline CDR1 and CDR2 sequences are SEHNR and FQNEAQ (reference sequence). V was trimmed by 5 bases and J by 7 bases, leaving 14 bases between them. CDR3 sequence: CASSRDTRGEKLFF. The DNA of the CDR3 is TGTGCCAGCAGCCGGGATACCCGGGGTGAAAAACTGTTTTTT.

V and J are TRBV20-1 and TRBJ1-1; D gene ambiguous. This CDR3 spans 11 amino acids. Deletions cut 3 bases from V and 11 bases from J, with 13 bases between. Germline V gives CDR1 DFQATT, CDR2 SNEGSKA (reference sequence). The CDR3 nucleotides are TGCAGTGCTAGGGAGGCAGGAGAGGCTTTCTTT. Its protein is CSAREAGEAFF.

Here the CDR3 reads CASSDVSGTGTGELFF. Here the CDR3 DNA reads TGTGCCAGCAGTGATGTGAGCGGGACAGGGACCGGGGAGCTGTTTTTT. V usage is TRBV6-4 and J usage is TRBJ2-2; 9 bases are shared with TRBD1. Germline values: CDR1 MRHNA, CDR2 SNTAGT. The CDR3 contains 16 residues. The V segment lost 3 bases and the J segment 5 bases; nucleotides outside the gene matches: 7.

The chain is built from TRBV3-1 (or the pseudogene TRBV3-2) and TRBJ2-3; D perhaps matches TRBD2 (6 bases). The ends were cut back, 5 bases at V and 4 bases at J, with 22 bases in the middle. The length of the CDR3 is 17 residues. CDR1 and CDR2 from the germline V gene are LGHDT and YNNKEL (reference sequence). CDR3: CASSSEGRPDSADTQYF. DNA for the CDR3: TGTGCCAGCAGCTCCGAGGGGAGGCCCGATAGCGCAGATACGCAGTATTTT.

The J gene is TRBJ1-2, the V gene TRBV12-3 or TRBV12-4; 8 bases fit TRBD1. This CDR3 has 13 amino acids. V trimming: 6 bases; J trimming: 8 bases; junction bases outside the gene matches: 8. The CDR3 is CASSPGQGRGYTF. DNA of the CDR3: TGTGCCAGCAGCCCCGGACAGGGTCGGGGCTACACCTTC.

The table lists this clone with a count of one. V gene TRBV20-1 combines with J gene TRBJ2-7; tentative D call: TRBD2 (5 bases). The CDR3 sequence is 14 residues long. V was cut by 6 bases and J by 2 bases, with 17 bases left in between. Germline V CDR1 and CDR2: DFQATT, SNEGSKA (reference sequence). Here the CDR3 DNA reads TGCAGTGCCAGTAGGGAGCGTCCGCCCTACGAGCAGTACTTC. Its protein product is CSASRERPPYEQYF.

V is TRBV25-1 and J is TRBJ1-2; D not resolved. From germline, CDR1 is MGHDK and CDR2 SYGVNS. The CDR3 contains 12 residues. Trimming left V 6 bases short and J 0 bases short, with 5 bases between. The CDR3 DNA is TGTGCCAGCAGCGCGTCTAACTATGGCTACACCTTC. This sequence encodes CASSASNYGYTF.

V is TRBV11-1 and J is TRBJ2-1; tentatively, D is TRBD1 (6 bases). The CDR3 consists of 15 residues. Trimming pared 5 bases from V and 6 bases from J, leaving 17 bases between. CDR1 SGHAT and CDR2 FQDESV come from the germline V gene (reference sequence). The CDR3, as DNA: TGTGCCAGCAGCACCCCCAACAGGGTAGGCAATGAGCAGTTCTTC. It codes for CASSTPNRVGNEQFF.

The V gene is TRBV24-1, the J gene TRBJ2-3; 7 nucleotides match TRBD2. Losses at the gene ends were 7 bases for V and 2 bases for J; bases not matched to a gene: 8. CDR1 and CDR2 (germline): KGHDR, SFDVKD. The CDR3 has 15 amino acids. As DNA, the CDR3 is TGTGCCACCAGCCCGGCGGGGGAGGTCACAGATACGCAGTATTTT. Residues: CATSPAGEVTDTQYF.